A selection of T cell receptor beta chains follows, all from one sample in a study of T-cell reconstitution after alpha-beta-depleted transplantation in children. Using its own MiXCR run on the PCR reads, TCRdb lists one record per CDR3 protein. This sample has a few hundred thousand distinct CDR3 sequences; approximately 9.7% occur once, and the top ten carry about 5.4%. The sample consisted of PBMCs from the stem cell graft donor, taken from the stem cell graft. These receptors all come from a human donor who donated a stem cell graft to a child with SCID. The CDR3 runs from the conserved cysteine through the conserved F or W. D genes are given only for firm matches. Only part of the rows carry a size: once, few, many, or a class if the clone is expanded.

J gene | D gene | clone size | V gene | CDR3 protein | CDR3 DNA
TRBJ1-1 | TRBD1 | - | TRBV18 | CASSPLLRTGGDTEAFF | TGTGCCAGCTCACCCCTGCTTAGGACAGGGGGAGACACTGAAGCTTTCTTT
TRBJ2-2 | - | many | TRBV29-1 | CSVTGWGTGELFF | TGCAGCGTTACCGGGTGGGGGACCGGGGAGCTGTTTTTT
TRBJ2-3 | - | many | TRBV12-3/TRBV12-4 | CASKRTDTQYF | TGTGCCAGCAAGAGAACAGATACGCAGTATTTT
TRBJ1-4 | - | - | TRBV7-2 | CASSSIWGGEKLFF | TGTGCCAGCAGCTCAATATGGGGGGGTGAAAAACTGTTTTTT
TRBJ2-5 | - | many | TRBV20-1 | CSARPWSPAETQYF | TGCAGTGCTAGACCATGGTCCCCGGCGGAGACCCAGTACTTC
TRBJ2-3 | TRBD2 | many | TRBV10-3 | CAIRESGGPTRADTQYF | TGTGCCATCAGGGAAAGCGGGGGTCCGACCCGGGCAGATACGCAGTATTTT
TRBJ2-1 | - | many | TRBV11-3 | CASSLDAYNEQFF | TGTGCCAGCAGCCTCGACGCCTACAATGAGCAGTTCTTC
TRBJ2-2 | TRBD1 | many | TRBV12-3/TRBV12-4 | CASSLTGHGELFF | TGTGCCAGCAGTCTGACAGGGCACGGGGAGCTGTTTTTT
TRBJ2-1 | TRBD2 | few | TRBV7-2 | CASSLRGVANEQFF | TGTGCCAGCAGCTTGCGGGGGGTGGCCAATGAGCAGTTCTTC
TRBJ1-1 | - | many | TRBV20-1 | CSASPGNTEAFF | TGCAGTGCTAGTCCGGGGAACACTGAAGCTTTCTTT
TRBJ1-4 | - | many | TRBV6-1 | CASSSSGATNEKLFF | TGTGCCAGCAGCTCATCGGGTGCAACTAATGAAAAACTGTTTTTT
TRBJ2-2 | - | many | TRBV7-9 | CASSRWENTGELFF | TGTGCCAGCAGCCGATGGGAGAACACCGGGGAGCTGTTTTTT
TRBJ2-5 | - | many | TRBV5-1 | CASSPLPRYQETQYF | TGCGCCAGCAGCCCGCTGCCAAGGTACCAAGAGACCCAGTACTTC
TRBJ1-1 | - | few | TRBV7-9 | CASSPWGVNTEAFF | TGTGCCAGCAGCCCGTGGGGGGTGAACACTGAAGCTTTCTTT
TRBJ2-4 | TRBD1 | many | TRBV29-1 | CSGDRGGIQYF | TGCAGCGGTGACAGGGGTGGCATTCAGTACTTC
TRBJ1-1 | - | many | TRBV5-5 | CASSLYPGTEAFF | TGTGCCAGCAGCTTGTACCCGGGGACTGAAGCTTTCTTT
TRBJ1-1 | - | many | TRBV20-1 | CSAIQGGGSTEAFF | TGCAGTGCCATCCAGGGTGGGGGGAGCACTGAAGCTTTCTTT
TRBJ2-2 | - | many | TRBV6-5 | CASSYGQFANTGELFF | TGTGCCAGCAGTTACGGCCAGTTCGCGAACACCGGGGAGCTGTTTTTT
TRBJ1-1 | - | many | TRBV20-1 | CSARNGRRENTEAFF | TGCAGTGCTAGAAACGGGAGACGAGAGAACACTGAAGCTTTCTTT
TRBJ2-5 | TRBD2 | many | TRBV7-2 | CASSPWTSGGAETQYF | TGTGCCAGCAGCCCCTGGACTAGCGGGGGGGCTGAGACCCAGTACTTC
TRBJ2-2 | - | few | TRBV30 | CAWRGSTGELFF | TGTGCCTGGAGGGGAAGCACCGGGGAGCTGTTTTTT
TRBJ2-1 | - | many | TRBV5-5 | CASSLSRGRTYNEQFF | TGTGCCAGCAGCTTGTCGAGAGGCAGAACCTACAATGAGCAGTTCTTC
TRBJ2-2 | - | - | TRBV9 | CASSVERVYSGAGELFF | TGTGCCAGCAGCGTAGAAAGAGTATACTCCGGTGCCGGGGAGCTGTTTTTT
TRBJ1-4 | - | many | TRBV20-1 | CSARVSGRTALEKLFF | TGCAGTGCTAGAGTATCTGGACGGACAGCGCTTGAAAAACTGTTTTTT
TRBJ1-2 | - | many | TRBV5-1 | CASSLGPGENGYTF | TGCGCCAGCAGCCTGGGACCCGGAGAGAACGGCTACACCTTC
TRBJ2-3 | TRBD2 | many | TRBV20-1 | CSAAPRLAGSGQYF | TGCAGTGCTGCGCCGAGGCTAGCGGGGTCGGGGCAGTATTTT
TRBJ2-3 | - | many | TRBV9 | CASSVGPTTADTQYF | TGTGCCAGCAGCGTAGGCCCCACCACAGCAGATACGCAGTATTTT
TRBJ2-1 | TRBD2 | many | TRBV20-1 | CSATFSGASSYNEQFF | TGCAGTGCTACCTTTAGCGGGGCAAGCTCCTACAATGAGCAGTTCTTC
TRBJ2-5 | TRBD1 | - | TRBV7-9 | CASSFSRGQETQYF | TGTGCCAGCAGCTTCAGCAGGGGGCAAGAGACCCAGTACTTC
TRBJ2-5 | TRBD1 | many | TRBV24-1 | CATSEQDRAVQETQYF | TGTGCCACCAGTGAGCAGGACAGGGCGGTACAAGAGACCCAGTACTTC
TRBJ1-5 | TRBD1 | many | TRBV5-1 | CASSLAGQGNQPQHF | TGCGCCAGCAGCTTGGCAGGACAGGGGAATCAGCCCCAGCATTTT
TRBJ1-2 | TRBD1 | once | TRBV6-5 | CASSSLGTGYYGYTF | TGTGCCAGCAGTTCTTTGGGGACAGGGTATTATGGCTACACCTTC
TRBJ2-6 | TRBD1 | many | TRBV10-3 | CAISGDSPGANVLTF | TGTGCCATCAGCGGGGACAGCCCGGGGGCCAACGTCCTGACTTTC
TRBJ2-6 | - | many | TRBV25-1 | CASSDSGLSGANVLTF | TGTGCCAGCAGTGACTCGGGGTTATCTGGGGCCAACGTCCTGACTTTC
TRBJ1-5 | - | many | TRBV5-6 | CASSSGRFSNQPQHF | TGTGCCAGCAGCTCAGGCCGTTTTAGCAATCAGCCCCAGCATTTT
TRBJ1-5 | - | many | TRBV7-3 | CASSIGSNQPQHF | TGTGCCAGCAGCATCGGGTCAAATCAGCCCCAGCATTTT
TRBJ2-3 | - | many | TRBV6-1 | CASSEGRDLDTQYF | TGTGCCAGCAGTGAAGGGAGGGACTTGGATACGCAGTATTTT
TRBJ1-1 | - | many | TRBV20-1 | CSARDPENTEAFF | TGCAGTGCTAGAGATCCGGAGAACACTGAAGCTTTCTTT
TRBJ2-5 | TRBD2 | many | TRBV12-3/TRBV12-4 | CASSLGSAGGETQYF | TGTGCCAGCAGTTTAGGATCGGCGGGGGGAGAGACCCAGTACTTC
TRBJ1-3 | - | many | TRBV20-1 | CSARDPATSGNTIYF | TGCAGTGCTAGAGATCCAGCCACCTCTGGAAACACCATATATTTT
TRBJ2-6 | - | few | TRBV4-2 | CASSQERDSGANVLTF | TGTGCCAGCAGCCAAGAAAGGGACTCTGGGGCCAACGTCCTGACTTTC
TRBJ2-1 | - | many | TRBV7-3 | CASSLGQGNEQFF | TGTGCCAGCAGCTTAGGGCAGGGCAATGAGCAGTTCTTC
TRBJ2-1 | - | many | TRBV4-1 | CASSPKDPPALFNEQFF | TGCGCCAGCAGCCCTAAGGACCCTCCAGCCCTCTTCAATGAGCAGTTCTTC
TRBJ2-3 | - | many | TRBV4-1 | CASSHPGRNTQYF | TGCGCCAGCAGCCATCCGGGGAGGAATACGCAGTATTTT
TRBJ1-1 | TRBD1 | many | TRBV4-2 | CASSQEDGDRDSREAFF | TGTGCCAGCAGCCAAGAAGATGGAGACAGGGATTCGCGTGAAGCTTTCTTT
TRBJ2-7 | TRBD1 | many | TRBV6-1 | CASQTGRNDEQYF | TGTGCCAGCCAGACAGGGCGAAACGACGAGCAGTACTTC
TRBJ2-7 | - | many | TRBV20-1 | CSAPVGGGANYEQYF | TGCAGTGCTCCGGTCGGTGGCGGGGCGAACTACGAGCAGTACTTC
TRBJ1-5 | TRBD1 | many | TRBV20-1 | CSARGGRGGQPQHF | TGCAGTGCTAGAGGCGGCAGGGGGGGACAGCCCCAGCATTTT
TRBJ1-1 | TRBD1 | many | TRBV12-3/TRBV12-4 | CASSRTGANTEAFF | TGTGCCAGCAGCAGGACAGGGGCGAACACTGAAGCTTTCTTT
TRBJ2-7 | TRBD1 | many | TRBV9 | CASSVDRLPYEQYF | TGTGCCAGCAGCGTGGACAGGCTACCCTACGAGCAGTACTTC
TRBJ2-3 | TRBD1 | many | TRBV29-1 | CSGDRGNTDTQYF | TGCAGCGGGGACAGGGGGAACACAGATACGCAGTATTTT
TRBJ2-7 | - | many | TRBV7-3 | CASSLGLSSEQYF | TGTGCCAGCAGCTTAGGGCTCTCCTCCGAGCAGTACTTC
TRBJ2-5 | - | many | TRBV5-4 | CASSFRRRANQETQYF | TGTGCCAGCAGCTTTCGGAGGCGAGCGAACCAAGAGACCCAGTACTTC
TRBJ1-3 | - | many | TRBV5-1 | CASSFNGLGGGNTIYF | TGCGCCAGCAGCTTCAACGGTCTCGGAGGGGGAAACACCATATATTTT
TRBJ2-5 | - | - | TRBV6-5 | CASSYSRLAWETQYF | TGTGCCAGCAGTTACTCGCGGCTAGCTTGGGAGACCCAGTACTTC